This T cell receptor (beta chain) was retrieved from a study of CXCR3-negative and CXCR3-positive naive CD8 T cells. Findings of the study overall: After cryopreservation, CXCR3 expression dropped partially; most assays used fresh PBMCs. Whereas memory cells differed, naive CXCR3-negative and CXCR3-positive cells shared similar TRBV-TRBJ usage.

Germline loops: CDR1 MDHEN, CDR2 SYDVKM. This CDR3 comprises 13 residues. Via 5' RACE with UMI labels, TRB cDNA libraries were prepared. TCRdb derives one entry per CDR3 protein from the 5' RACE reads, leaving out DNA. This sample's table has 6,000 to 8,500 distinct CDR3 sequences. As for this clonotype: Antigen: not known.

The TCR originated in a human donor in good health. Some clones in this sample may be carry-over from other donors' samples. Sequenced input: naive CXCR3- CD8+ T cells from blood. The subset here: CD45RO-CCR7+CD27+CD95- naive CD8+ T cells lacking CXCR3 (TNR3-). The chain is built from TRBV28 and TRBJ2-1. The CDR3 here is CASSFMRNNEQFF.